This TCR beta chain was obtained from a study of shared clonotypes between healthy human individuals. Study-wide background: Per-donor plates numbered three CD4 naive, three CD4 memory, two CD8 naive and one CD8 memory. The study's findings and limits: On the whole, naive subsets had larger estimated richness than memory subsets had. Generation probabilities were higher for clonotypes shared across all four sorted-subset donors than for unshared ones.

For each subset, genomic DNA was distributed in equal portions over several immunoSEQ plates. TCRdb's copy holds only in-frame clones and misses some; the assay was immunoSEQ multiplex PCR. The sample lists around 2.1 million clones, 95% occurring once. For this clone: What it recognizes is unknown.

The germline V gene has CDR1 LGHNA and CDR2 YNFKEQ. The CDR3 runs to 17 residues. V was trimmed by 1 base and J by 0 bases, leaving 14 bases between them. The TCR sequence derives from a man aged 18 to 35 in good health. Sequencing input: naive CD4+ T cells sorted from blood. Subset in this sample: CD45RA+ positively selected. This sequence joins TRBV4-2 and TRBJ2-3, with D possibly matching TRBD2 (7 bases). The CDR3 DNA follows: TGTGCCAGCAGCCAAGTTAGCGAGGGGGGGAGCACAGATACGCAGTATTTT. It is translated as CASSQVSEGGSTDTQYF.